Listed below are T cell receptor beta chains from one sample, sequenced in a study of a mutant IDH1 vaccine in newly diagnosed glioma. Antigens of these TCRs are unknown. Sequencing used immunoSEQ multiplex PCR; TCRdb keeps in-frame clones, though not all of them. The sample holds more than 60,000 clones, about 73% seen once. The material was PBMCs, obtained from a glioma patient whose treatment included an IDH1 peptide vaccine. These receptors all come from a man aged 45 to 65 with glioma. CDR3s include the opening cysteine and the closing phenylalanine or tryptophan. D genes are given only for firm matches. Clone size is shown for a subset of rows, as once, few, many or a class of expanded clone.

V gene: TRBV19; D gene: -; J gene: TRBJ2-2; clone size: few; CDR3 protein: CASSIVLWANTGELFF; CDR3 DNA: TGTGCCAGTAGTATTGTTTTATGGGCGAACACCGGGGAGCTGTTTTTT
V gene: TRBV10-3; D gene: TRBD2; J gene: TRBJ2-1; clone size: -; CDR3 protein: CAISPGTSGYNEQFF; CDR3 DNA: TGTGCCATCAGCCCCGGGACTAGCGGATACAATGAGCAGTTCTTC
V gene: TRBV14; D gene: -; J gene: TRBJ2-7; clone size: -; CDR3 protein: CASSQDSDSSYEQYF; CDR3 DNA: TGTGCCAGCAGCCAAGATAGCGACAGCTCCTACGAGCAGTACTTC
V gene: TRBV6-5; D gene: -; J gene: TRBJ1-1; clone size: -; CDR3 protein: CASSYLTYRTEAFF; CDR3 DNA: TGTGCCAGCAGTTACCTAACCTACCGGACAGAAGCTTTCTTT
V gene: TRBV9; D gene: -; J gene: TRBJ2-3; clone size: -; CDR3 protein: CASSPKTGLTFQYF; CDR3 DNA: TGTGCCAGCAGCCCTAAGACCGGGTTAACGTTCCAGTATTTT
V gene: TRBV6-5; D gene: -; J gene: TRBJ1-3; clone size: -; CDR3 protein: CASSPGRSSGNTIYF; CDR3 DNA: TGTGCCAGCAGTCCCGGACGGTCCTCTGGAAACACCATATATTTT
V gene: TRBV10-3; D gene: TRBD1; J gene: TRBJ2-2; clone size: once; CDR3 protein: CAISKQGGTGELFF; CDR3 DNA: TGTGCCATCTCTAAACAGGGGGGCACCGGGGAGCTGTTTTTT
V gene: TRBV2; D gene: -; J gene: TRBJ1-3; clone size: -; CDR3 protein: CASSENPGAWGNTIYF; CDR3 DNA: TGTGCCAGCAGTGAAAATCCAGGGGCGTGGGGAAACACCATATATTTT
V gene: TRBV5-1; D gene: -; J gene: TRBJ1-6; clone size: few; CDR3 protein: CASSLETGSPLHF; CDR3 DNA: TGCGCCAGCAGCTTAGAAACAGGGTCACCCCTCCACTTT
V gene: TRBV14; D gene: -; J gene: TRBJ2-2; clone size: -; CDR3 protein: CASSQYQVGELFF; CDR3 DNA: TGTGCCAGCAGCCAATATCAAGTGGGGGAGCTGTTTTTT
V gene: TRBV7-9; D gene: -; J gene: TRBJ2-7; clone size: -; CDR3 protein: CASSSGAGSHEQYF; CDR3 DNA: TGTGCCAGCAGCTCCGGGGCAGGGTCCCACGAGCAGTACTTC
V gene: TRBV7-9; D gene: -; J gene: TRBJ1-5; clone size: few; CDR3 protein: CASSRSDQPQHF; CDR3 DNA: TGTGCCAGCAGCAGAAGTGATCAGCCCCAGCATTTT
V gene: TRBV4-3; D gene: TRBD1; J gene: TRBJ2-1; clone size: -; CDR3 protein: CASSQRGQGGHEQFF; CDR3 DNA: TGCGCCAGCAGCCAAAGGGGACAGGGTGGGCATGAGCAGTTCTTC
V gene: TRBV19; D gene: -; J gene: TRBJ1-5; clone size: -; CDR3 protein: CASKQSNQPQHF; CDR3 DNA: TGTGCCAGTAAGCAAAGCAATCAGCCCCAGCATTTT
V gene: TRBV30; D gene: -; J gene: TRBJ2-3; clone size: many; CDR3 protein: CAWSPGSGTDTQYF; CDR3 DNA: TGTGCCTGGAGCCCCGGGAGCGGGACAGATACGCAGTATTTT
V gene: TRBV5-6; D gene: -; J gene: TRBJ2-1; clone size: few; CDR3 protein: CASSLDLGHEQFF; CDR3 DNA: TGTGCCAGCAGCTTGGACCTGGGGCATGAGCAGTTCTTC
V gene: TRBV6-5; D gene: -; J gene: TRBJ2-3; clone size: -; CDR3 protein: CASSFQRTDTQYF; CDR3 DNA: TGTGCCAGCAGTTTTCAGCGCACAGATACGCAGTATTTT
V gene: TRBV15; D gene: -; J gene: TRBJ1-5; clone size: -; CDR3 protein: CATSRVGQPQHF; CDR3 DNA: TGTGCCACCAGCAGAGTAGGGCAGCCCCAGCATTTT
V gene: TRBV5-6; D gene: TRBD1; J gene: TRBJ2-5; clone size: -; CDR3 protein: CASSLPDGQGAQYF; CDR3 DNA: TGTGCCAGCAGCCTCCCAGATGGTCAGGGGGCCCAGTACTTC
V gene: TRBV19; D gene: -; J gene: TRBJ1-6; clone size: -; CDR3 protein: CASRGTFNSPLHF; CDR3 DNA: TGTGCCAGTAGGGGGACATTTAATTCACCCCTCCACTTT
V gene: TRBV14; D gene: -; J gene: TRBJ1-2; clone size: -; CDR3 protein: CASSQARGSNVGYTF; CDR3 DNA: TGTGCCAGCAGCCAAGCCCGGGGGTCTAATGTTGGCTACACCTTC
V gene: TRBV6-5; D gene: -; J gene: TRBJ2-7; clone size: -; CDR3 protein: CASSYQSHRYEQYF; CDR3 DNA: TGTGCCAGCAGTTATCAGAGCCATCGCTACGAGCAGTACTTC
V gene: TRBV4-2; D gene: TRBD1; J gene: TRBJ1-2; clone size: few; CDR3 protein: CASSPTGRDYGYTF; CDR3 DNA: TGTGCCAGCAGCCCGACAGGGAGGGACTATGGCTACACCTTC
V gene: TRBV5-1; D gene: -; J gene: TRBJ1-1; clone size: -; CDR3 protein: CASSLYSGQNTEAFF; CDR3 DNA: TGCGCCAGCAGCTTATATTCGGGACAGAACACTGAAGCTTTCTTT
V gene: TRBV10-3; D gene: TRBD1; J gene: TRBJ1-2; clone size: once; CDR3 protein: CAISEPDRGGLGYTF; CDR3 DNA: TGTGCCATCAGTGAGCCGGACAGGGGAGGATTAGGCTACACCTTC
V gene: TRBV29-1; D gene: TRBD1; J gene: TRBJ1-2; clone size: -; CDR3 protein: CSVGQIYGYTF; CDR3 DNA: TGCAGCGTGGGACAGATCTATGGCTACACCTTC
V gene: TRBV5-5; D gene: -; J gene: TRBJ1-1; clone size: -; CDR3 protein: CASSLSLPRRYTEAFF; CDR3 DNA: TGTGCCAGCAGCTTGTCCCTCCCCCGGAGATACACTGAAGCTTTCTTT
V gene: TRBV5-1; D gene: TRBD1; J gene: TRBJ2-7; clone size: -; CDR3 protein: CASSLGRQGFEQYF; CDR3 DNA: TGCGCCAGCAGCTTGGGGAGACAGGGATTCGAGCAGTACTTC
V gene: TRBV21-1; D gene: -; J gene: TRBJ2-7; clone size: -; CDR3 protein: CASSRGKSYEQYF; CDR3 DNA: TGTGCCAGCAGCAGAGGAAAAAGCTACGAGCAGTACTTC
V gene: TRBV27; D gene: -; J gene: TRBJ2-5; clone size: once; CDR3 protein: CASRGRQYQETQYF; CDR3 DNA: TGTGCCAGCAGAGGGAGACAGTACCAAGAGACCCAGTACTTC
V gene: TRBV30; D gene: TRBD1; J gene: TRBJ1-5; clone size: medium-sized; CDR3 protein: CAWDRGGNQPQHF; CDR3 DNA: TGTGCCTGGGACAGGGGGGGCAATCAGCCCCAGCATTTT